This T cell receptor beta chain is drawn from a study of blood T cell repertoires in COVID-19. Study details: From T cells, B-cell-depleted T cells, or PBMCs came the material, which was cDNA or gDNA.

Original analysis: Reference gene primer amplification gave nucleated cell count estimates. Sequencing was performed with immunoSEQ multiplex PCR; in TCRdb, only in-frame clones are kept and a portion is missing. That table is the source of V, J and clone size, and D and trimming were worked out from the DNA. This table has approximately 250,000 clones, 70% to 90% appearing once. In its sample, this clone was seen a few times. Germline CDR1 MNHEY, CDR2 SMNVEV (reference sequence). CDR3 size: 12 residues. After removal of 6 bases from V and 5 bases from J, the junction contained 3 bases not matched to a gene.

Sequenced material: peripheral blood. The receptor was derived from a man aged 55-75 years who had recovered from COVID-19. V gene TRBV27 combines with J gene TRBJ2-7, with TRBD1 matching 8 bases. This chain's CDR3 is CASRSTGDEQYF. The CDR3 DNA sequence: TGTGCCAGCAGATCGACAGGGGACGAGCAGTACTTC.